Following are 9 T cell receptor beta chains from one sample sequenced in a study of Graves' ophthalmopathy and Graves' hyperthyroidism. The authors amplified TCR beta CDR3 regions, and they did so from RNA transcripts for repertoire sequencing. An initial RT-PCR round employing HTBI primers preceded a second-round multiplex PCR. TCRdb used MiXCR to reprocess the multiplex PCR reads, holding one entry per CDR3 protein. The data contain about 220,000 distinct CDR3 sequences, 20% to 25% of them singletons. The sample taken for sequencing was peripheral blood. The receptors come from a woman between 45 and 65 years old with Graves' ophthalmopathy.

The gene calls are TRBV4-1 and TRBJ1-1; D unclear. The CDR3 contains 13 residues. Germline-derived CDR1 and CDR2 are MGHRA and YSYEKL. With 5 bases removed from V and 5 bases from J, the gap between germline ends came to 12 bases. The CDR3 loop reads CASSKQEGTEAFF. The CDR3 DNA reads as TGCGCCAGCAGCAAGCAGGAGGGTACTGAAGCTTTCTTT.

This clonotype was detected ten times or more. V and J are TRBV30 and TRBJ2-7; a weak D match, TRBD1 (6 bases). Germline V gene data show CDR1 as GTSNPN and CDR2 as SVGIG (reference sequence). The germline V and J ends were trimmed by 4 bases and 0 bases, with 16 bases remaining between them. The CDR3 loop spans 15 amino acids. The CDR3 is CAWTSGTQNSYEQYF. CDR3 nucleotides: TGTGCCTGGACCTCCGGGACACAAAACTCCTACGAGCAGTACTTC. The full variable domain, its missing parts supplied by reference TRBV30 and TRBJ2-7, is SQTIHQWPATLVQPVGSPLSLECTVEGTSNPNLYWYRQAAGRGLQLLFYSVGIGQISSEVPQNLSASRPQDRQFILSSKKLLLSDSGFYLCAWTSGTQNSYEQYFGPGTRLTVT.

This clonotype has a count of ten or more. The V call is TRBV30, the J call TRBJ1-2; D is possibly TRBD1 (5 bases). This CDR3 comprises 14 residues. The V and J ends lost 1 base and 0 bases respectively, with 9 bases between them. The germline V gene encodes CDR1 GTSNPN and CDR2 SVGIG (reference sequence). CDR3 bases: TGTGCCTGGAGTGCAGGGCTAGCTAACTATGGCTACACCTTC. It codes for CAWSAGLANYGYTF.

The chain uses TRBV2 and TRBJ1-5, with D unresolved. V shed 4 bases and J shed 5 bases, with 15 bases lying between them. CDR3 length equals 15 residues. Per the germline V gene, CDR1 is SNHLY and CDR2 is FYNNEI. Here the CDR3 reads CASSVVRAGDQPQHF. CDR3 DNA sequence: TGTGCCAGCAGTGTCGTTAGGGCAGGTGATCAGCCCCAGCATTTT. The variable domain in full, completed from reference TRBV2 and TRBJ1-5, reads EPEVTQTPSHQVTQMGQEVILRCVPISNHLYFYWYRQILGQKVEFLVSFYNNEISEKSEIFDDQFSVERPDGSNFTLKIRSTKLEDSAMYFCASSVVRAGDQPQHFGDGTRLSIL.

On this clonotype: The junction shows a germline mismatch at one end, possibly a read error. The chain uses TRBV20-1 and TRBJ1-3, with D maybe TRBD1 (5 bases). The CDR3 loop spans 14 amino acids. Germline lookup yields CDR1 DFQATT and CDR2 SNEGSKA (reference sequence). As DNA, the CDR3 is TGCGGTGCTAGTCCCGGGGCAGGTGGAAACACCATATATTTT. It yields the protein CGASPGAGGNTIYF.

There are many counts of this clonotype. V usage is TRBV6-1 and J usage is TRBJ2-4, with D unclear. Trimming shortened V by 3 bases and J by 7 bases, and 7 bases separated the two germline ends. CDR3 length: 12 residues. Looked up from germline, CDR1 is MNHNS and CDR2 is SASEGT. CDR3 sequence reads: CASSEQRNIQYF. CDR3 nucleotide sequence: TGTGCCAGCAGTGAGCAAAGGAACATTCAGTACTTC.

Regarding this clonotype: At one end the junction does not follow the germline gene, possibly because of a read error. The rearrangement links TRBV28 to TRBJ2-5; possible D gene TRBD1, 6 bases. There are 14 residues in the CDR3. CDR1 is MDHEN and CDR2 is SYDVKM in the germline V gene. CDR3 in DNA: TGTGCCAGCAGGGACCGGGACACTGAAGAGACTCAGTACTTC. Translating gives CASRDRDTEETQYF.

The sample holds many counts of this clonotype. The chain carries TRBV7-2 and TRBJ1-5; D remains unclear. CDR3 length: 12 residues. Germline CDR1 reads SGHTA; CDR2 reads FQGNSA. V lost 1 base to trimming and J lost 3 bases, with 1 base between them. CDR3 nucleotide sequence: TGTGCCAGCAGCTTAGACAATCAGCCCCAGCATTTT. This sequence encodes CASSLDNQPQHF.

The chain recombines TRBV28 with TRBJ1-2; D might be TRBD1 (6 bases). The CDR3 is 13 amino acids. Germline CDR1 reads MDHEN; CDR2 reads SYDVKM. V was trimmed by 3 bases and J by 4 bases, leaving 9 bases between them. CDR3 nucleotide sequence: TGTGCCAGCAGTTTCACAGGGCGCTATGGCTACACCTTC. It encodes CASSFTGRYGYTF.